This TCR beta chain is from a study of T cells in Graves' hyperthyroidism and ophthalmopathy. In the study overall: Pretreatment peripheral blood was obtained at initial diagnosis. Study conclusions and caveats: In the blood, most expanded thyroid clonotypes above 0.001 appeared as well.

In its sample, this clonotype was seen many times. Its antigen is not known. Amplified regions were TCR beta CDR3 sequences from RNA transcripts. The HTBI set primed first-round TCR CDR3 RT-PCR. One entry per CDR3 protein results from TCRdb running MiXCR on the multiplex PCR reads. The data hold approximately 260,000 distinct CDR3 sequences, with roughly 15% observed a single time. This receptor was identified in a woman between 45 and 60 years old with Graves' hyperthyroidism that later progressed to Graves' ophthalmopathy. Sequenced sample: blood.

The CDR3 DNA sequence: TGTGCCTGGAAGGCCCTGGGGCCGCGCAATTCACCCCTCCACTTT. This codes for CAWKALGPRNSPLHF. The V and J genes are TRBV30 and TRBJ1-6; perhaps TRBD1 as D (5 bases). The V and J ends lost 4 bases and 7 bases respectively, with 17 bases between them. Germline lookup yields CDR1 GTSNPN and CDR2 SVGIG (reference sequence). The CDR3 contains 15 residues.